This T cell receptor (beta chain) comes out of a study of T cells in Graves' hyperthyroidism and ophthalmopathy. Whole-study findings and limits: The model foresaw ophthalmopathy a median around seven months prior to onset.

The CDR3 totals 15 residues. Trimming left V 5 bases short and J 2 bases short, with 13 bases between. Germline loops: CDR1 MDHEN, CDR2 SYDVKM. This clonotype was seen many times. Antigen unknown. RNA transcripts provided the source from which TCR beta CDR3 regions were amplified. RT-PCR in the first round (using the HTBI primer set) targeted the TCR CDR3. TCRdb reprocessed the multiplex PCR reads via MiXCR and lists one record per CDR3 protein. This table has around 450,000 distinct CDR3 sequences, around 16% appearing once. The TCR originated in a woman between 18 and 29 years old with Graves' hyperthyroidism. Sequencing was carried out using blood. This sequence joins TRBV28 and TRBJ1-5; TRBD1 is a possible D gene (5 bases). This CDR3 is CASSPRGVGNQPQHF. For the CDR3, the DNA is TGTGCCAGCAGTCCTCGAGGGGTGGGCAATCAGCCCCAGCATTTT.